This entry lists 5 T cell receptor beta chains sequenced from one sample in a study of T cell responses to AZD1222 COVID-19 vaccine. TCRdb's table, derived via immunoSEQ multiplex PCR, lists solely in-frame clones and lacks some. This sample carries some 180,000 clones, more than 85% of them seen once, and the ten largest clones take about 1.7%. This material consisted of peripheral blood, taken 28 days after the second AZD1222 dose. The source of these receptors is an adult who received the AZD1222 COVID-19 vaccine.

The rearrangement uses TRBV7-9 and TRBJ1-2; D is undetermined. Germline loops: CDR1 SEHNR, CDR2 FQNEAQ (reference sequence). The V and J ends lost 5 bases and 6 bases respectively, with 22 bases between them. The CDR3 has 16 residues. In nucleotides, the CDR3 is TGTGCCAGCAGCCCCACTGTCTGGACTGCCGGGAATGGCTACACCTTC. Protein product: CASSPTVWTAGNGYTF. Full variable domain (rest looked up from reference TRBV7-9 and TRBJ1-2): DTGVSQNPRHKITKRGQNVTFRCDPISEHNRLYWYRQTLGQGPEFLTYFQNEAQLEKSRLLSDRFSAERPKGSFSTLEIQRTEQGDSAMYLCASSPTVWTAGNGYTFGSGTRLTVV.

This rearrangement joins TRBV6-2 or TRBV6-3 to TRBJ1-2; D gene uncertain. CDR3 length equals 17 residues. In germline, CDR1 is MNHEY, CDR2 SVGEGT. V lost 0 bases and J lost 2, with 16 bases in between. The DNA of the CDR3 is TGTGCCAGCAGTTACTCCGAGGTCCGGGCGATCAACTATGGCTACACCTTC. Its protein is CASSYSEVRAINYGYTF.

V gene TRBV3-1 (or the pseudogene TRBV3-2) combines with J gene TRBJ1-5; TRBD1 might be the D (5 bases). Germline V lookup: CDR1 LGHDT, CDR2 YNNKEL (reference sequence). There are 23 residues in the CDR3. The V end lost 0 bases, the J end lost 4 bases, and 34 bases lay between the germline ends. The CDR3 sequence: CASSQDCQGLMIGHGGANQPQHF. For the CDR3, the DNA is TGTGCCAGCAGCCAAGATTGTCAGGGTTTGATGATCGGCCACGGCGGAGCTAATCAGCCCCAGCATTTT.

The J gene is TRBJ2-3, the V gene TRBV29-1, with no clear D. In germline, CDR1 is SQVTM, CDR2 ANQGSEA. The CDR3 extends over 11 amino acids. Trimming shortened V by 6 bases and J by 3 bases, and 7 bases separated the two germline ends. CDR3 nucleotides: TGCAGCGTGGAGATAACAGATACGCAGTATTTT. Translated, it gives CSVEITDTQYF.

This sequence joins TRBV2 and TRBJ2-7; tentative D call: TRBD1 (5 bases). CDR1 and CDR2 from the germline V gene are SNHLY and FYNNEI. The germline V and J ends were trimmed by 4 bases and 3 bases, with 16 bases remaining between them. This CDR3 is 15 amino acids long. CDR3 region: CASSVARDYYYEQYF. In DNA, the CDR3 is TGTGCCAGCAGTGTGGCCAGGGATTATTACTACGAGCAGTACTTC.